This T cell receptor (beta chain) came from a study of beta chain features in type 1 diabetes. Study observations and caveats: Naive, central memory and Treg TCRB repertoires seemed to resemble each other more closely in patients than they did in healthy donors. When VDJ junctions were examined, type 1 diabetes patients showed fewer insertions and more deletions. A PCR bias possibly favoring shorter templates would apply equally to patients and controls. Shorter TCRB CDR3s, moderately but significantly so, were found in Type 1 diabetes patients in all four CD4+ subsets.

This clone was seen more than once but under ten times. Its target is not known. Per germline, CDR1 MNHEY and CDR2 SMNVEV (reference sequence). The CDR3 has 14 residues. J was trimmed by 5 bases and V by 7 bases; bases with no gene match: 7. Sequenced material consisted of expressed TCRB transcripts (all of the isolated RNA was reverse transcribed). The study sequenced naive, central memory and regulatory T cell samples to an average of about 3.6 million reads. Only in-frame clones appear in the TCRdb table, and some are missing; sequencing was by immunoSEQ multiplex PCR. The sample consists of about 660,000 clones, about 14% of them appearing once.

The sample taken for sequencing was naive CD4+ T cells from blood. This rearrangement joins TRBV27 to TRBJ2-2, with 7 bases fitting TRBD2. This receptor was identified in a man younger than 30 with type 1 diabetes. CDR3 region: CASMRLAVTGELFF. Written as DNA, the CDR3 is TGTGCCAGCATGCGCCTAGCGGTAACCGGGGAGCTGTTTTTT.